The source of this TCR beta chain is a study of cytomegalovirus exposure and HLA in healthy donors. Study results and limitations: A later analysis reportedly found fewer N-insertions in an Asian-associated ancestry cluster than the approximately 730-donor mean. When analyzed later, a missense DCLRE1C variant was found to be linked to TCR beta V- and J-gene trimming.

Each donor was nominally healthy when sampled (though unrecorded immune exposures were likely). The PCR employed 60 Vbeta primers together with 13 Jbeta primers. Assay: immunoSEQ multiplex PCR; the TCRdb copy retains only in-frame clones and omits some. This sample has 150,000 to 200,000 clones, with around 82% found just once. Details on this clone: Its target is unknown.

CDR1 SEHNR and CDR2 FQNEAQ come from the germline V gene (reference sequence). The CDR3 runs 13 residues. V was shortened by 6 bases and J by 6 bases, with 9 bases between the two germline ends. This rearrangement joins TRBV7-9 to TRBJ1-6; D is uncertain. The TCR sequence derives from a man between 40 and 49 years old in good health and CMV-seronegative. The material sequenced was PBMCs. The CDR3 nucleotides read TGTGCCAGCAGAGGAGAGCCTAATTCACCCCTCCACTTT. Its translation is CASRGEPNSPLHF.